Listed below are T cell receptor beta chains from one sample, sequenced in a study of cytomegalovirus exposure and HLA in healthy donors. Profiled with immunoSEQ multiplex PCR; TCRdb holds only in-frame clones, not every one. The data show 210,000 or so clones, approximately 80% seen once. Sequenced: PBMCs. The receptors come from a woman aged 45 to 65 in good health and CMV-seropositive. The CDR3 runs from the conserved cysteine through the conserved F or W. D genes are given only for firm matches. Not all rows give a size; the values are once, few, many and, for expanded clones, a class.

CDR3 | DNA | V | D | size | J
CASSLTAGNTEAFF | TGTGCCAGCAGCTTAACGGCGGGGAACACTGAAGCTTTCTTT | TRBV7-3 | . | . | TRBJ1-1
CASSQELAGRGPYGYTF | TGTGCCAGCAGCCAAGAACTGGCGGGCAGGGGGCCTTATGGCTACACCTTC | TRBV14 | TRBD1 | . | TRBJ1-2
CASSWDSENTIYF | TGTGCCAGCAGCTGGGACTCCGAAAACACCATATATTTT | TRBV7-6 | . | once | TRBJ1-3
CASSLQTGMTQYF | TGTGCCAGCAGCCTACAGACAGGGATGACGCAGTATTTT | TRBV7-2 | TRBD1 | once | TRBJ2-3
CASRAGPIISNQPQHF | TGTGCCAGTAGGGCGGGACCGATCATTAGCAATCAGCCCCAGCATTTT | TRBV19 | . | . | TRBJ1-5
CASSWEGLVDEQFF | TGTGCCAGTAGTTGGGAGGGTTTAGTGGATGAGCAGTTCTTC | TRBV19 | TRBD2 | . | TRBJ2-1
CASSPGGNTEAFF | TGTGCCAGCAGCCCAGGGGGGAACACTGAAGCTTTCTTT | TRBV4-2 | TRBD1 | few | TRBJ1-1
CASSHKETPGNTIYF | TGTGCCAGCAGCCATAAGGAGACTCCTGGAAACACCATATATTTT | TRBV7-9 | . | few | TRBJ1-3
CASSLTGLQPQHF | TGTGCCAGCAGCCTTACAGGGCTTCAGCCCCAGCATTTT | TRBV7-9 | . | . | TRBJ1-5
CAWSVRDRGWNTEAFF | TGTGCCTGGAGTGTACGGGACAGGGGCTGGAACACTGAAGCTTTCTTT | TRBV30 | TRBD1 | . | TRBJ1-1
CASSAGQDYGYTF | TGCGCCAGCAGCGCCGGACAGGACTATGGCTACACCTTC | TRBV5-1 | TRBD1 | . | TRBJ1-2
CASSSPNTGAIYGYTF | TGTGCCAGCAGTTCCCCCAACACAGGGGCGATCTATGGCTACACCTTC | TRBV28 | TRBD1 | . | TRBJ1-2
CASSIRGTGLVAETQYF | TGTGCCAGTAGTATAAGGGGGACAGGGCTGGTTGCGGAGACCCAGTACTTC | TRBV19 | TRBD1 | . | TRBJ2-5
CAIKLAGGPDEQFF | TGTGCCATCAAACTAGCGGGGGGGCCGGATGAGCAGTTCTTC | TRBV10-3 | TRBD2 | . | TRBJ2-1
CASSPSLGENTEAFF | TGTGCCAGCTCACCATCTCTCGGGGAGAACACTGAAGCTTTCTTT | TRBV18 | . | . | TRBJ1-1
CASSLTRAGGPRSVSDTQYF | TGTGCCAGCAGCTTAACGAGGGCGGGGGGGCCAAGGTCGGTATCGGATACGCAGTATTTT | TRBV7-3 | TRBD2 | . | TRBJ2-3
CASSQGTASNEKLFF | TGTGCCAGCAGCCAGGGGACAGCCTCCAATGAAAAACTGTTTTTT | TRBV4-2 | TRBD1 | . | TRBJ1-4
CASSYTDTQYF | TGTGCCAGCAGTTACACAGATACGCAGTATTTT | TRBV7-9 | . | . | TRBJ2-3
CASSPEQGYSEKLFF | TGCGCCAGCAGCCCAGAACAGGGGTACTCTGAAAAACTGTTTTTT | TRBV4-3 | TRBD1 | few | TRBJ1-4
CASSATGNTEAFF | TGTGCCAGCAGCGCCACAGGTAACACTGAAGCTTTCTTT | TRBV7-3 | . | . | TRBJ1-1
CASSSRTGVSDTQYF | TGCGCCAGCAGCTCGCGAACAGGGGTGTCAGATACGCAGTATTTT | TRBV5-1 | TRBD1 | . | TRBJ2-3
CASSLALGLAGERETQYF | TGCGCCAGCAGCTTGGCCTTAGGACTAGCGGGGGAAAGAGAGACCCAGTACTTC | TRBV5-1 | TRBD2 | . | TRBJ2-5
CASSARGSGNTIYF | TGTGCCAGCAGTGCCCGGGGCTCTGGAAACACCATATATTTT | TRBV27 | . | . | TRBJ1-3
CASSQGRVRGDYGYTF | TGCGCCAGCAGCCAAGGGAGGGTGCGGGGAGACTATGGCTACACCTTC | TRBV4-1 | . | few | TRBJ1-2
CASSPGSIFRDSWEKLFF | TGTGCCAGCAGCCCTGGTTCGATATTCAGGGACTCGTGGGAAAAACTGTTTTTT | TRBV7-3 | . | few | TRBJ1-4
CASSPEGVSNQPQHF | TGTGCCAGCTCACCGGAGGGCGTTAGCAATCAGCCCCAGCATTTT | TRBV18 | . | . | TRBJ1-5
CASSKNQGGDTGELFF | TGCGCCAGCAGCAAAAATCAGGGCGGTGACACCGGGGAGCTGTTTTTT | TRBV5-1 | . | . | TRBJ2-2
CASSRTGGERNTIYF | TGCGCCAGCAGTAGGACAGGGGGCGAAAGAAACACCATATATTTT | TRBV5-1 | TRBD1 | . | TRBJ1-3
CASSLNRAAADTQYF | TGTGCCAGCAGCCTCAACAGGGCAGCTGCAGATACGCAGTATTTT | TRBV2 | . | once | TRBJ2-3
CASSVGRGYEQYF | TGTGCCAGCAGCGTAGGCAGGGGCTACGAGCAGTACTTC | TRBV7-2 | . | . | TRBJ2-7
CASSVDESGGPLHF | TGTGCCAGCAGCGTAGACGAAAGCGGAGGCCCCCTCCACTTT | TRBV9 | . | . | TRBJ1-6
CASSLVGRDTEAFF | TGTGCCAGCAGCTTAGTTGGGAGGGACACTGAAGCTTTCTTT | TRBV11-2 | . | . | TRBJ1-1
CASSPVQGNTEAFF | TGTGCCAGCAGCCCGGTCCAGGGCAACACTGAAGCTTTCTTT | TRBV7-9 | . | . | TRBJ1-1
CASSTRRDRPNEQFF | TGTGCCAGCAGCACCAGAAGGGACAGGCCCAATGAGCAGTTCTTC | TRBV21-1 | . | . | TRBJ2-1
CASSLARPAGETQYF | TGCGCCAGCAGCTTGGCTCGGCCGGCGGGGGAGACCCAGTACTTC | TRBV5-1 | . | . | TRBJ2-5
CASSLARGRSYEQYF | TGCGCCAGTAGCTTGGCAAGGGGGAGATCCTACGAGCAGTACTTC | TRBV5-1 | . | . | TRBJ2-7
CASSLFPRQTNEKLFF | TGTGCCAGCTCGCTCTTCCCGAGACAGACTAATGAAAAACTGTTTTTT | TRBV18 | . | . | TRBJ1-4
CASSFLDRELGNTIYF | TGTGCCAGCAGCTTCCTGGACAGGGAACTTGGAAACACCATATATTTT | TRBV5-4 | TRBD1 | . | TRBJ1-3
CASSQGLSGSIYEQYF | TGTGCCAGCAGCCAAGGTCTTAGCGGGTCGATCTACGAGCAGTACTTC | TRBV4-2 | TRBD2 | . | TRBJ2-7
CASSRQGGNTEAFF | TGTGCCAGCTCACGTCAGGGGGGGAACACTGAAGCTTTCTTT | TRBV18 | TRBD1 | . | TRBJ1-1
CASRSGIPSLPVRGYTF | TGTGCCAGCAGATCAGGAATACCATCCCTCCCGGTTCGTGGCTACACCTTC | TRBV27 | . | . | TRBJ1-2
CASRPLEGDSNYGYTF | TGCGCCAGCAGACCGCTCGAGGGGGATTCGAACTATGGCTACACCTTC | TRBV4-1 | . | . | TRBJ1-2
CASSGQAGYGYTF | TGTGCCAGCAGTGGACAGGCCGGTTATGGCTACACCTTC | TRBV5-4 | TRBD1 | few | TRBJ1-2
CASSLSPGGIYEQYF | TGCGCCAGCAGCTTGTCTCCAGGGGGGATCTACGAGCAGTACTTC | TRBV5-1 | . | . | TRBJ2-7
CATSGGSDTQYF | TGTGCTACATCAGGAGGCTCAGATACGCAGTATTTT | TRBV12-5 | . | . | TRBJ2-3
CASSETMMNTEAFF | TGCGCCAGCAGTGAAACAATGATGAACACTGAAGCTTTCTTT | TRBV10-1 | . | . | TRBJ1-1
CASSRGTGYGYTF | TGTGCCAGCAGCCGCGGGACGGGCTATGGCTACACCTTC | TRBV13 | . | . | TRBJ1-2
CASSRTSGPTPEQFF | TGTGCCAGCTCACGGACTAGCGGCCCGACTCCTGAGCAGTTCTTC | TRBV18 | TRBD2 | . | TRBJ2-1
CASSQPAGSSYEQYF | TGTGCCAGCAGCCAGCCAGCGGGGAGCTCCTACGAGCAGTACTTC | TRBV14 | TRBD2 | . | TRBJ2-7
CASSPGTASNEKLFF | TGTGCCAGCAGTCCGGGGACAGCGTCTAATGAAAAACTGTTTTTT | TRBV28 | TRBD1 | . | TRBJ1-4
CASSYLYRDSPLHF | TGTGCCAGCAGTTACCTATACAGGGATTCACCCCTCCACTTT | TRBV6-6 | . | . | TRBJ1-6
CASSTRTGGNTEAFF | TGCGCCAGCAGCACGCGGACAGGAGGGAACACTGAAGCTTTCTTT | TRBV5-1 | TRBD1 | . | TRBJ1-1
CASSLESRGTEAFF | TGTGCCAGCAGCTTAGAGTCTCGGGGGACTGAAGCTTTCTTT | TRBV11-2 | . | . | TRBJ1-1
CASSSGTGNTEAFF | TGTGCCAGCAGCTCCGGGACAGGGAACACTGAAGCTTTCTTT | TRBV5-4 | TRBD1 | few | TRBJ1-1
CASSNRGRDQPQHF | TGCGCCAGCAGCAACAGGGGGCGCGATCAGCCCCAGCATTTT | TRBV10-1 | TRBD1 | . | TRBJ1-5